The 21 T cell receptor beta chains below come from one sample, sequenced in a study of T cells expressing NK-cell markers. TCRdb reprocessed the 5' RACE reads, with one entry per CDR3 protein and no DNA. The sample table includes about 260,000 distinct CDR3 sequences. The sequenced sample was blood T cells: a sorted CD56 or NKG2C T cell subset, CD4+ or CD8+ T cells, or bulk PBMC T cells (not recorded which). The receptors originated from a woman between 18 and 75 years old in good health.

The CDR3 is CSAPGTSGRRAYEQYF. J is TRBJ2-7 and V is TRBV20-1; TCRdb's D gene call, TRBD2, goes unchecked for lack of DNA. The CDR3 extends over 16 amino acids. The germline V gene has CDR1 DFQATT and CDR2 SNEGSKA (reference sequence).

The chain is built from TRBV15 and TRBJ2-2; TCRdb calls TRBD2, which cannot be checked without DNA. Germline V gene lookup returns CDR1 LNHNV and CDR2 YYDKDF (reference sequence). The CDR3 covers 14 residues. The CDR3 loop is CATSRDRGGPELFF.

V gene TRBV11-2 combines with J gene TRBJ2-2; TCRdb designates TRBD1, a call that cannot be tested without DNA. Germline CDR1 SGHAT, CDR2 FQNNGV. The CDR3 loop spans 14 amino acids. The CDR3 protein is CASSLFGGPGELFF.

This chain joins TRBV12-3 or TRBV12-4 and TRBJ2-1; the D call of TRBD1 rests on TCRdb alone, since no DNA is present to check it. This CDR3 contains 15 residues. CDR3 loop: CATNPGGPLENEQFF.

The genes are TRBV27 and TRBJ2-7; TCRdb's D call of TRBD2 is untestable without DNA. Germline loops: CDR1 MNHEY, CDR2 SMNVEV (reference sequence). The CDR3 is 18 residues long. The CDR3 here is CASTAAGASSGRLYEQYF.

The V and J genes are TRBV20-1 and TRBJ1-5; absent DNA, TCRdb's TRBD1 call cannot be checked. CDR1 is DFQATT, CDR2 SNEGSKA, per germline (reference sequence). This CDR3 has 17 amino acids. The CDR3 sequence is CSVRTGGFVGSNQPQHF.

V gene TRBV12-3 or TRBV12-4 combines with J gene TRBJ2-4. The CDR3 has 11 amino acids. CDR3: CASLAKNIQYF.

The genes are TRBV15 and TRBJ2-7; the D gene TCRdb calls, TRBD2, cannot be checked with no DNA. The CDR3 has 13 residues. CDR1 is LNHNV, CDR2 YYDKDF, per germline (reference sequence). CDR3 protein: CATSTGEAYEQYF.

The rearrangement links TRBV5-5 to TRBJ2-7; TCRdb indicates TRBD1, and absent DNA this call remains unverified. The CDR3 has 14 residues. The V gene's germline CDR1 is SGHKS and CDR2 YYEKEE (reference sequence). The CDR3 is CASSLITGVFEQYF.

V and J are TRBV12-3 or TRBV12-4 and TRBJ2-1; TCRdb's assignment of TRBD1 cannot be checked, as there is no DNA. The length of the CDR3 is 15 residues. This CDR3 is CASSHRDGAYNEQFF.

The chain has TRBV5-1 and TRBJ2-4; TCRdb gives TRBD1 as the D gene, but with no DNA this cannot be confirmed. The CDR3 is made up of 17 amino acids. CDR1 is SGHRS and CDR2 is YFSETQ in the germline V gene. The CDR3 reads CASTDGTDPLAKNIQYF.

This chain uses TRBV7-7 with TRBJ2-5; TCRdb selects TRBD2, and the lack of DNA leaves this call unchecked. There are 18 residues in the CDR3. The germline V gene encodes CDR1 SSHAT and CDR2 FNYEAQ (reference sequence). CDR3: CASSPQTSGASLGETQYF. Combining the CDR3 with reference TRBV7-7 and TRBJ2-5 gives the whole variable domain GAGVSQSPRYKVTKRGQDVTLRCDPISSHATLYWYQQALGQGPEFLTYFNYEAQPDKSGLPSDRFSAERPEGSISTLTIQRTEQRDSAMYRCASSPQTSGASLGETQYFGPGTRLLVL.

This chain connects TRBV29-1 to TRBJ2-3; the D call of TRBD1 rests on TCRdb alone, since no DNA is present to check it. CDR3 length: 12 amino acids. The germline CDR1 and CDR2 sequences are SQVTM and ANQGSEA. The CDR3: CSVGQGADTQYF.

CDR3 in amino acids: CASSFGASSYNEQFF. The chain recombines TRBV6-5 with TRBJ2-1; TCRdb gives TRBD1 as the D gene, but with no DNA this cannot be confirmed. In germline, CDR1 is MNHEY, CDR2 SVGAGI. This CDR3 is built from 15 residues.

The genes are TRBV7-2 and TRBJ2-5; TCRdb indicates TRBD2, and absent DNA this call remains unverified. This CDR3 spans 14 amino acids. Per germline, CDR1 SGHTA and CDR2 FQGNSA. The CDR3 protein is CASSLGLVGETQYF.

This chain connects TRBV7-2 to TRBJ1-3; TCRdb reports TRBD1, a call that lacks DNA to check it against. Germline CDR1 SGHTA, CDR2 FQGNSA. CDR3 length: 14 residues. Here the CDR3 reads CASRTTGFGNTIYF.

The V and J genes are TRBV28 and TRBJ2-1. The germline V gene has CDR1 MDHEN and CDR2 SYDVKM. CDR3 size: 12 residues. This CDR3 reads CASSVSYNEQFF. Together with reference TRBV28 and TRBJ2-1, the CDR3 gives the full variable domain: DVKVTQSSRYLVKRTGEKVFLECVQDMDHENMFWYRQDPGLGLRLIYFSYDVKMKEKGDIPEGYSVSREKKERFSLILESASTNQTSMYLCASSVSYNEQFFGPGTRLTVL.

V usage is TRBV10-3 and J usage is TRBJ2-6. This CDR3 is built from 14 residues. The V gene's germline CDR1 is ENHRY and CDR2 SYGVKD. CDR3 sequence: CAISDSSGANVLTF.

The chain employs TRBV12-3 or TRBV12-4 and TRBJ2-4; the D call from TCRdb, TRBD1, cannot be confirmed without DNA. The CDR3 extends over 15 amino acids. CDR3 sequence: CASSPLRGAANIQYF.

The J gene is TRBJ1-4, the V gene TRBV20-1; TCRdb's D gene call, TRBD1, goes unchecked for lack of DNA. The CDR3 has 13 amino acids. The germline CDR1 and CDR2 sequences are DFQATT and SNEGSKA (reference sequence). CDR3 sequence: CSAPGTANEKLFF.

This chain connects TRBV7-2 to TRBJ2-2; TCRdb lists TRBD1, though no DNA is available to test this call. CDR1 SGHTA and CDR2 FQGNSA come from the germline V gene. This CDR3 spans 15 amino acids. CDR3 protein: CASSLALDSTGELFF.